A selection of T cell receptor beta chains follows, all from one sample in a study of resident and recirculating memory T cells in vitiligo. Only in-frame clones appear in the TCRdb table, and some are missing; sequencing was by immunoSEQ multiplex PCR. Of 40,000 to 50,000 clones detected, around nine tenths appear once; the ten largest clones hold 4.5%. Sequences were obtained from blood. The source of these receptors is a male donor with vitiligo. CDR3s include the opening cysteine and the closing phenylalanine or tryptophan.

V: TRBV5-1
J: TRBJ2-4
CDR3: CASRVRLADSIQYF

V: TRBV18
J: TRBJ2-3
CDR3: CASSPLTVGADTQYF

V: TRBV7-2
J: TRBJ2-7
CDR3: CASSLGGPYEQYF

V: TRBV4-1
J: TRBJ1-1
CDR3: CASSQDRRGQVYTEAFF

V: TRBV9
J: TRBJ2-5
CDR3: CASSVTGARETQYF

V: TRBV11-2
J: TRBJ1-1
CDR3: CASSSRGGLGTEAFF

V: TRBV6-1
J: TRBJ1-1
CDR3: CASSAQGSRTFF

V: TRBV2
J: TRBJ2-1
CDR3: CASNGGLNEQFF

V: TRBV9
J: TRBJ2-7
CDR3: CASSVGSRPTPSYEQYF

V: TRBV6-6
J: TRBJ2-6
CDR3: CASIGVTGANVLTF

V: TRBV4-1
J: TRBJ1-2
CDR3: CASSPGGDWVYGYTF

V: TRBV4-3
J: TRBJ2-1
CDR3: CASSQGNRNNEQFF

V: TRBV19
J: TRBJ2-3
CDR3: CASSSQRGDTQYF

V: TRBV10-3
J: TRBJ1-1
CDR3: CAISGQGAITEAFF

V: TRBV9
J: TRBJ2-1
CDR3: CASSVAPHRLEYNEQFF

V: TRBV18
J: TRBJ2-3
CDR3: CASDSGVTDTQYF

V: TRBV18
J: TRBJ1-1
CDR3: CASSPIPQGAGGTEAFF

V: TRBV12-5
J: TRBJ1-1
CDR3: CASGLGQGNTEAFF

V: TRBV18
J: TRBJ2-7
CDR3: CASSPFLAGANAYEQYF

V: TRBV4-3
J: TRBJ2-4
CDR3: CASSPGTSGGPRNIQYF

V: TRBV5-8
J: TRBJ2-3
CDR3: CASSLFRGDTQYF

V: TRBV9
J: TRBJ1-2
CDR3: CASSGVGGGGGYTF

V: TRBV4-1
J: TRBJ2-6
CDR3: CASSQAIGGRSGANVLTF

V: TRBV7-2
J: TRBJ2-7
CDR3: CASSPPGQGIEQYF

V: TRBV5-6
J: TRBJ2-7
CDR3: CASSFPGGGGGEQYF

V: TRBV19
J: TRBJ1-4
CDR3: CASSKLTATNEKLFF

V: TRBV19
J: TRBJ1-4
CDR3: CASSPIASGDEKLFF

V: TRBV29-1
J: TRBJ2-7
CDR3: CSVGDRAPYEQYF

V: TRBV2
J: TRBJ1-2
CDR3: CRGNYGYTF

V: TRBV6-5
J: TRBJ2-1
CDR3: CASSPRDSRYNEQFF

V: TRBV30
J: TRBJ2-7
CDR3: CAWSVRPRTGKYEQYF

V: TRBV13
J: TRBJ2-5
CDR3: CASSLGGGQETQYF

V: TRBV7-8
J: TRBJ2-5
CDR3: CASSHFRSGQETQYF

V: TRBV15
J: TRBJ1-3
CDR3: CATSRDLGASGNTIYF

V: TRBV5-1
J: TRBJ2-1
CDR3: CASSGGALFNEQFF

V: TRBV15
J: TRBJ1-1
CDR3: CATSRAGFNTEAFF

V: TRBV18
J: TRBJ2-1
CDR3: CASSLMTSGFYNEQFF

V: TRBV19
J: TRBJ1-5
CDR3: CASGQFNQPQHF

V: TRBV7-2
J: TRBJ2-1
CDR3: CASQRGLSSYNEQFF

V: TRBV4-2
J: TRBJ2-3
CDR3: CASSQDPLAGRGTDTQYF

V: TRBV7-9
J: TRBJ2-5
CDR3: CASCVESPGTGIGVPQYF

V: TRBV19
J: TRBJ1-4
CDR3: CASSIGSAFGKLFF

V: TRBV21-1
J: TRBJ1-1
CDR3: CASSKGGPADTEAFF

V: TRBV27
J: TRBJ2-7
CDR3: CASRPSGDYYEQYF

V: TRBV7-9
J: TRBJ2-1
CDR3: CASSLLAGGPNEQFF

V: TRBV5-1
J: TRBJ1-2
CDR3: CASSGGLYGYTF

V: TRBV5-1
J: TRBJ2-7
CDR3: CASSLLQYYEQYF

V: TRBV7-9
J: TRBJ1-2
CDR3: CASSLSQGPLYGYTF

V: TRBV7-2
J: TRBJ1-2
CDR3: CASSLAPGTQGGYTF

V: TRBV6-1
J: TRBJ2-2
CDR3: CASSEAGTGVNGELFF

V: TRBV6-1
J: TRBJ2-5
CDR3: CASGLSAGGQETQYF

V: TRBV19
J: TRBJ1-2
CDR3: CASGASGAGAINYGYTF

V: TRBV6-6
J: TRBJ2-1
CDR3: CASSYSGLGFGEQFF

V: TRBV5-1
J: TRBJ2-3
CDR3: CASQPGHVTDTQYF

V: TRBV7-8
J: TRBJ1-1
CDR3: CASSPGQVWNTEAFF

V: TRBV6-1
J: TRBJ1-6
CDR3: CASSAGTDSPLHF

V: TRBV5-1
J: TRBJ2-7
CDR3: CASSLAGSYEQYF